The 17 T cell receptor beta chains in this list originate from one sample, sequenced in a study of blood T cell repertoires in COVID-19. Some clones are missing from TCRdb's copy, which holds only in-frame ones; the method was immunoSEQ multiplex PCR. Of about 250,000 clones in the sample, about 88% were seen once. The source material was PBMCs or T cells enriched from blood (not recorded which). Receptor source: a woman aged 45-65 years who had recovered from COVID-19.

Only one count was recorded for this clone. The genes are TRBV28 and TRBJ2-7; TRBD2 matches 7 bases. The J segment lost 3 bases and the V segment lost 5 bases, leaving 16 bases of the junction unmatched. Per germline, CDR1 MDHEN and CDR2 SYDVKM. This CDR3 region has 17 residues. For the CDR3, the DNA is TGTGCCAGCAGTGGCATCATCCGAGCGGGACTCGGCTACGAGCAGTACTTC. Residues: CASSGIIRAGLGYEQYF.

V is TRBV6-1 and J is TRBJ2-2; D is perhaps TRBD2 (5 bases). This CDR3 is built from 14 residues. Germline values: CDR1 MNHNS, CDR2 SASEGT. The ends were cut back, 5 bases at V and 1 base at J, with 8 bases in the middle. This CDR3 is CASSYRENTGELFF. The CDR3 nucleotides read TGTGCCAGCAGTTATCGGGAGAACACCGGGGAGCTGTTTTTT.

The chain is built from TRBV23-1 and TRBJ2-3, with TRBD1 matching over 8 bases. TRBV23-1 qualifies as an ORF whose function is uncertain. The CDR3 contains 17 residues. J lost 0 bases, V lost 2 bases, and 7 bases had no gene match. The CDR3 DNA is TGCGCCAGCAGTCAAGGCCAGGGGGCCTATAGCACAGATACGCAGTATTTT. Translated, it gives CASSQGQGAYSTDTQYF.

The V and J genes are TRBV23-1 and TRBJ1-2, with D uncertain. TRBV23-1 is given ORF status, its function remaining uncertain. The CDR3 has 12 residues. Deletions cut 0 bases from V and 7 bases from J, with 6 bases between. The CDR3 DNA sequence: TGCGCCAGCAGTCAATCGAGCGGTGGCTACACCTTC. Translated, it gives CASSQSSGGYTF.

The V gene is TRBV27, the J gene TRBJ1-6; D unclear. V dropped 6 bases and J dropped 1 base, with 13 bases sitting between them. Per the germline V gene, CDR1 is MNHEY and CDR2 is SMNVEV (reference sequence). The CDR3 has 16 amino acids. CDR3 in DNA: TGTGCCAGCAGCCCCTATGCGCAATCCTATAATTCACCCCTCCACTTT. Translated: CASSPYAQSYNSPLHF.

The V call is TRBV12-3 or TRBV12-4, the J call TRBJ1-2; the D is unclear. This CDR3 region has 12 residues. The germline V and J ends were trimmed by 8 bases and 1 base, with 8 bases remaining between them. In DNA form, the CDR3 reads TGTGCCAGCGGTACAGATAACTATGGCTACACCTTC. This gives the protein CASGTDNYGYTF.

The chain joins TRBV7-9 to TRBJ2-7; D might be TRBD2 (6 bases). Germline-derived CDR1 and CDR2 are SEHNR and FQNEAQ (reference sequence). The ends were cut back, 4 bases at V and 2 bases at J, with 21 bases in the middle. The CDR3 totals 17 residues. CDR3 protein: CASSSSSLRGDPYEQYF. CDR3 sequence (DNA): TGTGCCAGCAGCTCCTCAAGTTTGCGGGGAGATCCCTACGAGCAGTACTTC.

The rearrangement uses TRBV3-1 (or the pseudogene TRBV3-2) and TRBJ1-2; 8 bases match TRBD1. CDR3 size: 15 residues. The J segment lost 8 bases and the V segment lost 6 bases, leaving 14 bases of the junction unmatched. Germline V gene lookup returns CDR1 LGHDT and CDR2 YNNKEL (reference sequence). CDR3 residues: CASRFLAQGARGYTF. CDR3 sequence (DNA): TGTGCCAGCAGGTTCCTGGCGCAGGGGGCACGGGGCTACACCTTC.

The chain employs TRBV9 and TRBJ2-5; a possible D gene is TRBD1 (5 bases). With 4 bases removed from V and 5 bases from J, the gap between germline ends came to 21 bases. The CDR3 is 16 residues long. Germline V CDR1 and CDR2: SGDLS, YYNGEE. CDR3 protein: CASSTRVSGKGETQYF. The CDR3 DNA reads as TGTGCCAGCAGCACCCGAGTCTCCGGTAAGGGGGAGACCCAGTACTTC.

The genes are TRBV7-3 and TRBJ2-1, with D uncertain. Germline lookup yields CDR1 SGHTA and CDR2 FQGTGA. V lost 1 base to trimming and J lost 3 bases, with 7 bases between them. CDR3 size: 14 residues. The CDR3 is CASSLSSGYNEQFF. CDR3 DNA: TGTGCCAGCAGCTTAAGTTCCGGCTACAATGAGCAGTTCTTC.

This chain joins TRBV25-1 and TRBJ1-1, with 10 bases matching TRBD1. CDR3 length: 15 amino acids. Germline V gene lookup returns CDR1 MGHDK and CDR2 SYGVNS. V gave up 10 bases and J gave up 5 bases; unmatched junction bases: 13. The CDR3 protein is CATTNSGQGRTEAFF. The CDR3 bases are TGTGCCACCACAAACTCGGGACAGGGGCGGACTGAAGCTTTCTTT.

The chain links TRBV7-8 to TRBJ1-4; TRBD1 matches at 7 bases. The CDR3 has 18 residues. J gave up 0 bases and V 4 bases, and 11 bases lay outside the gene matches. Germline V gene lookup returns CDR1 SGHVS and CDR2 FQNEAQ. The CDR3 DNA sequence: TGTGCCAGCAGCTCAACCGGGACAGCCTATGCAACTAATGAAAAACTGTTTTTT. This codes for CASSSTGTAYATNEKLFF.

The chain couples TRBV4-2 to TRBJ2-7; 9 nucleotides line up with TRBD2. Losses at the gene ends were 0 bases for V and 3 bases for J; bases not matched to a gene: 3. The CDR3 is 15 amino acids. Germline values: CDR1 LGHNA, CDR2 YNFKEQ. The CDR3 here is CASSQDLAGNYEQYF. Written as DNA, the CDR3 is TGTGCCAGCAGCCAAGATCTAGCGGGAAACTACGAGCAGTACTTC.

This clone was counted only a few times. The J gene is TRBJ1-4, the V gene TRBV7-6; a weak D match, TRBD1 (6 bases). The length of the CDR3 is 15 residues. Germline V gives CDR1 SGHVS, CDR2 FNYEAQ. V gave up 5 bases and J gave up 3 bases, with 13 bases separating them. This chain's CDR3 is CASSDLQGANEKLFF. The CDR3 nucleotides are TGTGCCAGCAGCGACCTACAGGGAGCTAATGAAAAACTGTTTTTT.

In this sample, this clone turned up a few times. The CDR3 protein is CASSPSAEAFF. In DNA form, the CDR3 reads TGTGCCAGCAGTCCCAGTGCTGAAGCTTTCTTT. This sequence joins TRBV28 and TRBJ1-1; D gene uncertain. Trimming stripped 5 bases from V and 6 bases from J, with 7 bases between. Germline CDR1 MDHEN, CDR2 SYDVKM. This CDR3 contains 11 residues.

This chain connects TRBV4-3 to TRBJ2-7; a weak D match, TRBD2 (6 bases). Germline loops: CDR1 LGHNA, CDR2 YSLEER. The CDR3 totals 14 residues. Trimming left V 1 base short and J 4 bases short, with 11 bases between. For the CDR3, the DNA is TGCGCCAGCAGCCAAGCAGCGGGTACGTACGAGCAGTACTTC. Translated: CASSQAAGTYEQYF.

This chain joins TRBV24-1 and TRBJ1-1, with D hard to call. V lost 3 bases and J 2 bases, leaving 9 bases between the germline ends. The CDR3 spans 14 residues. Per the germline V gene, CDR1 is KGHDR and CDR2 is SFDVKD. This CDR3 reads CATSDPGVNTEAFF. The CDR3 nucleotides are TGTGCCACCAGTGATCCCGGGGTAAACACTGAAGCTTTCTTT.